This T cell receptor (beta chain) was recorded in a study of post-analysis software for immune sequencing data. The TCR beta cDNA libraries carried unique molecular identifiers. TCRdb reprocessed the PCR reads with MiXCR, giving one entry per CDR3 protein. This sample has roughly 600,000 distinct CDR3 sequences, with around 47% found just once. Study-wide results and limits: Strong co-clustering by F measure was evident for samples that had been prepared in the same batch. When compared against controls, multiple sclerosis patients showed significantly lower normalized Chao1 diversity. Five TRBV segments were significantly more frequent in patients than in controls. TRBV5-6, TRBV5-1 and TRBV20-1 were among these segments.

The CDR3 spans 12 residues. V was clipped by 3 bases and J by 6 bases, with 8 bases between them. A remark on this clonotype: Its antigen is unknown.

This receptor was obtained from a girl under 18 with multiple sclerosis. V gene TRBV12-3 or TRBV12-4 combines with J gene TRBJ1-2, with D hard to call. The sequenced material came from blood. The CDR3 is CASSFGGHGYTF. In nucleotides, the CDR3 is TGTGCCAGCAGTTTCGGTGGGCATGGCTACACCTTC.